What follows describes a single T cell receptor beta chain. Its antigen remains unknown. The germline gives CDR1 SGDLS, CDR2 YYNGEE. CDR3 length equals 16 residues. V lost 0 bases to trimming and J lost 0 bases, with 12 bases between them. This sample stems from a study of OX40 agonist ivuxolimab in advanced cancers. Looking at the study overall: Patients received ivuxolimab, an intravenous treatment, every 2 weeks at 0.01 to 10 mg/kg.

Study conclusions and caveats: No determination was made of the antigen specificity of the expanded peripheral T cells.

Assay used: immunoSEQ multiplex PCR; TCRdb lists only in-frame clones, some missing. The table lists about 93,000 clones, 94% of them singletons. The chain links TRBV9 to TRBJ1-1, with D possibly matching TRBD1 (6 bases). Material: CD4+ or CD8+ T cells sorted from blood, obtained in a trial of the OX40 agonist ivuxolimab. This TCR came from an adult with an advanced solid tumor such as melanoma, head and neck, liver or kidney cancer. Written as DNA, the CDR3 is TGTGCCAGCAGCGTAGCCGGGGGGGCCATGAACACTGAAGCTTTCTTT. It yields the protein CASSVAGGAMNTEAFF.